The rows below give T cell receptor beta chains drawn from one sample of a study of T cell repertoires in cytomegalovirus infection. TCRdb passed the reads through MiXCR, listing each CDR3 protein once. This sample has approximately 390,000 distinct CDR3 sequences, with roughly a third found just once. These receptors are not linked to any known antigen. Here the sequenced sample was cultured PBMCs, taken from culture after CMV antigen stimulation. Source of these receptors: a human donor in good health (CMV status not recorded). Some clones in this sample may be carry-over from other donors' samples. Both conserved end residues are trimmed from each CDR3. Rows may omit the clone size; those that give it use once, few, many or a size class.

CDR3 protein: ASSSRLAWNTDTQY
clone size: NA
V gene: TRBV13
J gene: TRBJ2-3

CDR3 protein: ASSLQGARDTEAF
clone size: NA
V gene: TRBV7-2
J gene: TRBJ1-1

CDR3 protein: ASSLLSSTDTQY
clone size: NA
V gene: TRBV7-2
J gene: TRBJ2-3

CDR3 protein: ASSYFGQPYGYT
clone size: NA
V gene: TRBV6-6
J gene: TRBJ1-2

CDR3 protein: ASEWGSGANVLT
clone size: many
V gene: TRBV19
J gene: TRBJ2-6

CDR3 protein: ASSAGRGLGNIQY
clone size: NA
V gene: TRBV7-6
J gene: TRBJ2-4

CDR3 protein: ASSSRGLAGPQETQY
clone size: NA
V gene: TRBV11-3
J gene: TRBJ2-5

CDR3 protein: ASSPASTGSNQPQH
clone size: few
V gene: TRBV18
J gene: TRBJ1-5

CDR3 protein: ASSGTSGIYEQF
clone size: few
V gene: TRBV11-2
J gene: TRBJ2-1

CDR3 protein: ASSYRRGFNTEAF
clone size: NA
V gene: TRBV6-5
J gene: TRBJ1-1

CDR3 protein: ASSVDSGTYNEQF
clone size: few
V gene: TRBV6-1
J gene: TRBJ2-1

CDR3 protein: ASRPLAGAKETQY
clone size: few
V gene: TRBV7-2
J gene: TRBJ2-5

CDR3 protein: ASSLTSGRPRAESSYNEQF
clone size: NA
V gene: TRBV6-2/TRBV6-3
J gene: TRBJ2-1

CDR3 protein: ASSSPGAGAVTGELF
clone size: few
V gene: TRBV5-4
J gene: TRBJ2-2

CDR3 protein: ASTPLGGQETQY
clone size: NA
V gene: TRBV7-9
J gene: TRBJ2-5

CDR3 protein: ASSLGVGAEQPQH
clone size: NA
V gene: TRBV7-9
J gene: TRBJ1-5

CDR3 protein: ASRGLAGGSGTDTQY
clone size: few
V gene: TRBV6-8
J gene: TRBJ2-3

CDR3 protein: ASSKRGQETQY
clone size: NA
V gene: TRBV11-3
J gene: TRBJ2-5

CDR3 protein: ASSPEIGLIREKLF
clone size: NA
V gene: TRBV3-1
J gene: TRBJ1-4

CDR3 protein: ASSLGGRAF
clone size: NA
V gene: TRBV5-6
J gene: TRBJ1-1

CDR3 protein: ASSSGLAGANVLT
clone size: few
V gene: TRBV7-2
J gene: TRBJ2-6

CDR3 protein: ATWTGGDTQY
clone size: NA
V gene: TRBV27
J gene: TRBJ2-3

CDR3 protein: ASSSVSTEETQY
clone size: few
V gene: TRBV5-1
J gene: TRBJ2-5

CDR3 protein: ASSQELAGTYNEQF
clone size: NA
V gene: TRBV4-3
J gene: TRBJ2-1

CDR3 protein: ATRGSALNTEAF
clone size: NA
V gene: TRBV19
J gene: TRBJ1-1